This record concerns one T cell receptor (beta chain) sequence. The data were taken from a study of early T cells in non-severe SARS-CoV-2 infection. Study at large: Bulk RNA from unsorted whole blood was sequenced; chains were unpaired.

Unique molecular identifiers were added to individual cDNA molecules. TCRdb called the 5' RACE reads again in MiXCR, with one record for every CDR3 protein. The data hold tens of thousands of distinct CDR3 sequences, with approximately 10% observed a single time. The V end lost 3 bases, the J end lost 7 bases, and 8 bases lay between the germline ends. This CDR3 region has 12 residues. The germline V gene has CDR1 SGHKS and CDR2 YYEKEE (reference sequence). The sequencing sample was made of whole blood. The receptor's source is an adult who was a healthcare worker with PCR-confirmed SARS-CoV-2 infection or an uninfected control (not recorded which). The chain recombines TRBV5-5 with TRBJ2-1; TRBD1 or TRBD2 may be the D gene (5 bases each). In DNA, the CDR3 is TGTGCCAGCAGCTGGGGCGGGAATGAGCAGTTCTTC. As protein: CASSWGGNEQFF.